This TCR beta chain was identified in a study of blood T cell repertoires in COVID-19. Overall study: Material from acute and convalescent COVID-19 was sourced from the United States, Italy and Spain. From T cells, B-cell-depleted T cells, or PBMCs came the material, which was cDNA or gDNA.

The assay was immunoSEQ multiplex PCR, and TCRdb's table has in-frame clones only and misses some. The sample carries hundreds of thousands of clones, 75% to 90% recorded once. Self-reported history from a screening survey and questionnaire set each donor's cohort. All recovered Cohort 3 donors got two negative PCRs, got clearance, or saw symptom resolution. CDR3 length equals 16 residues. Germline CDR1 is SGHAT and CDR2 is FQNNGV. J was trimmed by 3 bases and V by 4 bases; bases with no gene match: 9. This TCR derives from a young woman who had recovered from COVID-19. The sequencing sample was made of PBMCs or T cells enriched from blood (not recorded which). The J gene is TRBJ1-1, the V gene TRBV11-2, with 9 positions matching TRBD1. The CDR3 sequence: CASSSRTGVRDTEAFF. CDR3 in DNA: TGTGCCAGCAGCTCCCGGACAGGGGTAAGGGACACTGAAGCTTTCTTT.